These T cell receptor beta chains were read from a single sample in a study of CD8 T cell repertoires and HIV-1 epitope variants. Generated by immunoSEQ multiplex PCR, the TCRdb table keeps only in-frame clones and is missing some. The repertoire holds 90,000 or so clones, around 67% seen once, with 25% to 30% in the top ten. The sample taken for sequencing was uncultured baseline CD8+ T cells from peripheral blood mononuclear cells (PBMCs). The receptors here all came from a male donor with HIV. The CDR3 runs from the conserved cysteine through the conserved F or W. The D gene is left open where the match is weak. Size is omitted from some rows. Given values are once, few, many or a class for expanded clones.

>TRBJ2-3|-|-|TRBV5-6
TGTGCCAGCACCCCGGGCTCTGCTGGGGTCGCAGATACGCAGTATTTT
CASTPGSAGVADTQYF
>TRBJ1-1|-|few|TRBV5-1
TGCGCCAGCACCGGTAACGGTGAAGCTTTCTTT
CASTGNGEAFF
>TRBJ2-7|-|-|TRBV18
TGTGCCAGCTCACCACTAGTACAGGCCTACGAGCAGTACTTC
CASSPLVQAYEQYF
>TRBJ2-7|-|-|TRBV29-1
TGCAGCGTTGAAAGTCGGGAAACCTACGAGCAGTACTTC
CSVESRETYEQYF
>TRBJ2-7|TRBD1|-|TRBV6-4
TGTGCCAGCAGAACAGGGGGCCCTATCTCCTACGAGCAGTACTTC
CASRTGGPISYEQYF
>TRBJ1-2|-|-|TRBV6-5
TGTGCCAGCATCAACCCGGGCCTGGGGGGCTACACCTTC
CASINPGLGGYTF
>TRBJ2-1|TRBD2|once|TRBV6-5
TGTGCCAGCTGCAACCGGGAGGTAGCGGGTGAGCAGTTCTTC
CASCNREVAGEQFF
>TRBJ1-1|-|-|TRBV30
TGTGCCTGGAGCCCGACAGCTTTGAACACTGAAGCTTTCTTT
CAWSPTALNTEAFF
>TRBJ1-5|-|-|TRBV7-2
TGTGCCAGCAGCTTAGGGGTCTACAATCAGCCCCAGCATTTT
CASSLGVYNQPQHF
>TRBJ2-7|TRBD1|-|TRBV5-5
TGTGCCAGCAGCGGGGACAGGGGGCAAGGCGAGCAGTACTTC
CASSGDRGQGEQYF
>TRBJ2-1|TRBD2|-|TRBV19
TGTGCCAGTAGTGAGGAAACCGGGACTAGCGAACGTTTAGTCTTC
CASSEETGTSERLVF
>TRBJ2-6|TRBD1|once|TRBV6-1
TGTGCCGCCGGGACAGGGGCCCCTGGGGCCAACGTCCTGACTTTC
CAAGTGAPGANVLTF
>TRBJ2-1|-|-|TRBV30
TGTGCCTGGAGTGTACTGGGCGGCTACAATGAGCAGTTCTTC
CAWSVLGGYNEQFF
>TRBJ1-3|-|-|TRBV28
TGTGCCAGCAGGTTCCTCGGGGCCGGAAACACCATATATTTT
CASRFLGAGNTIYF
>TRBJ2-4|-|-|TRBV7-2
TGTGCCAGCAGCTTAGTAGACCGTGGGGCCGGGCAGTACTTC
CASSLVDRGAGQYF
>TRBJ2-7|-|-|TRBV5-1
TGCGCCAGCAGCTTGATGGGGTCGGGCGAGCAGTACTTC
CASSLMGSGEQYF
>TRBJ2-3|-|-|TRBV27
TGTGCCAGCAGTTTCTTCGGGGTGTCGGGGTCCACAGATACGCAGTATTTT
CASSFFGVSGSTDTQYF
>TRBJ2-3|-|few|TRBV10-3
TGTGCCATCAGGGGCCGGCCCTCGGGACTCACCACAGATACGCAGTATTTT
CAIRGRPSGLTTDTQYF
>TRBJ2-6|-|-|TRBV28
TGTGCCAGCAGAGACAGACTAGGGGATTACTCTGGGGCCAACGTCCTGACTTTC
CASRDRLGDYSGANVLTF
>TRBJ1-1|-|-|TRBV29-1
TGCAGCGTTAGTTGGGGACGCGACACTGAAGCTTTCTTT
CSVSWGRDTEAFF
>TRBJ2-3|TRBD1|once|TRBV5-6
TGTGCCAGCAGCTTAGGACAGGGGGCATCAGATACGCAGTATTTT
CASSLGQGASDTQYF
>TRBJ1-6|TRBD1|-|TRBV6-1
TGTGCCAGTAACGGACAGGATTACAATTCACCCCTCCACTTT
CASNGQDYNSPLHF
>TRBJ2-1|-|-|TRBV28
TGTGCCAGCAGTTTGTACAATGAGCAGTTCTTC
CASSLYNEQFF
>TRBJ2-1|TRBD2|-|TRBV27
TGTGCCAGCAGTCTAAACCGGCGGGGGTACAATGAGCAGTTCTTC
CASSLNRRGYNEQFF
>TRBJ2-7|-|-|TRBV6-5
TGTGCCAGCAGTCCCAGGGGAAGCGAGCAGTACTTC
CASSPRGSEQYF
>TRBJ2-7|-|-|TRBV27
TGTGCTACCTCCACCCGGGGGCAGTCATTCTCCTACGAGCAGTACTTC
CATSTRGQSFSYEQYF
>TRBJ2-5|-|-|TRBV28
TGTGCCAGCAGGGGACCGAGAAACCAAGAGACCCAGTACTTC
CASRGPRNQETQYF
>TRBJ2-7|-|-|TRBV6-5
TGTGCCAGCAGCCCGGCTGCGGAAGCCTACGAGCAGTACTTC
CASSPAAEAYEQYF
>TRBJ2-5|-|-|TRBV5-1
TGCGCCAGCAGCCGACAAGGGGAGAGACAAGAGACCCAGTACTTC
CASSRQGERQETQYF
>TRBJ1-5|TRBD1|-|TRBV28
TGTGCCAGCAGTTTGGCGGGACAGGGGGCTCGACAGCCCCAGCATTTT
CASSLAGQGARQPQHF